The 16 T cell receptor beta chains below all came from one sample that was sequenced in a study of regulatory T cells in long-lasting Graves disease. As for time point: newly diagnosed GD, antithyroid drugs for less than 3 months. TCR sequences were obtained from RNA taken from PBMCs. Library construction for TCR beta used iRepertoire HTBI primers and Arm-PCR of CDR3 regions. A single record per CDR3 protein comes from TCRdb applying MiXCR to the multiplex PCR reads. The data show 680,000 or so distinct CDR3 sequences, about 15% seen once. The sample was also linked to a second study, of T cells in Graves' hyperthyroidism and ophthalmopathy.

The sequenced sample was peripheral blood mononuclear cells (PBMCs), obtained at new diagnosis, from a patient treated with antithyroid drugs. Receptor source: a woman in her twenties or thirties with Graves disease.

This clonotype was detected many times. The V gene is TRBV12-3 or TRBV12-4, the J gene TRBJ2-1, with D perhaps matching TRBD1 (5 bases). This CDR3 spans 15 amino acids. Trimming stripped 6 bases from V and 6 bases from J, with 18 bases between. Written as DNA, the CDR3 is TGTGCCAGCAGATACGCCACAGGAGCTTTCAATGAGCAGTTCTTC. It yields the protein CASRYATGAFNEQFF.

The V call is TRBV18, the J call TRBJ2-7, with D unresolved. CDR3 length: 12 residues. V lost 2 bases and J 4 bases, leaving 6 bases between the germline ends. The germline V gene encodes CDR1 KGHSH and CDR2 LQKENI. The CDR3: CASSPMSYEQYF. CDR3 DNA sequence: TGTGCCAGCTCACCAATGTCGTACGAGCAGTACTTC.

This clonotype occurred many times. The rearrangement links TRBV28 to TRBJ2-7; D is possibly TRBD2 (5 bases). The V gene lost 3 bases and the J gene lost 2 bases, with 11 bases spanning the gap. Germline values: CDR1 MDHEN, CDR2 SYDVKM. This CDR3 is built from 14 residues. This chain's CDR3 is CASSFGVTTYEQYF. The CDR3 coding sequence is TGTGCCAGCAGTTTCGGGGTAACCACCTACGAGCAGTACTTC.

This clonotype was picked up a small number of times. The chain uses TRBV2 and TRBJ2-6, with 13 bases fitting TRBD2. Looked up from germline, CDR1 is SNHLY and CDR2 is FYNNEI. The CDR3 spans 22 residues. V lost 3 bases to trimming and J lost 0 bases; unmatched junction nucleotides: 14. CDR3 nucleotide sequence: TGTGCCAGCAGTGACCCAACCCGACTAGCGGGAGGTACCAACTCTGGGGCCAACGTCCTGACTTTC. This gives the protein CASSDPTRLAGGTNSGANVLTF.

This clonotype was counted between two and nine times. V and J are TRBV7-2 and TRBJ2-1; no firm D call. This CDR3 is 13 amino acids long. Per germline, CDR1 SGHTA and CDR2 FQGNSA. Trimming took 5 bases from V and 7 from J, leaving 12 bases between them. This chain's CDR3 is CASSPSPENEQFF. CDR3 coding DNA: TGTGCCAGCAGCCCGTCCCCGGAGAATGAGCAGTTCTTC.

The J gene is TRBJ2-7, the V gene TRBV5-6; D possibly corresponds to TRBD2 (6 bases). Trimming stripped 2 bases from V and 2 bases from J, with 11 bases between. The V gene's germline CDR1 is SGHDT and CDR2 YYEEEE. The CDR3 is made up of 14 amino acids. Written as DNA, the CDR3 is TGTGCCAGCAGCTTATCGGGGGAAGCCTACGAGCAGTACTTC. Translated, it gives CASSLSGEAYEQYF.

This clonotype was seen only a few times. V usage is TRBV3-1 and J usage is TRBJ1-4; D unclear. The V and J ends lost 0 bases and 7 bases respectively, with 21 bases between them. This CDR3 has 18 amino acids. Per germline, CDR1 LGHDT and CDR2 YNNKEL (reference sequence). This chain's CDR3 is CASSQDSPRLARVEKLFF. In DNA, the CDR3 is TGTGCCAGCAGCCAAGATTCGCCCCGTCTGGCACGTGTTGAAAAACTGTTTTTT.

In this sample, this clonotype turned up a few times. This may arise from a read error, as a much more abundant clone is one base away. This rearrangement joins TRBV14 to TRBJ1-1; no reliable D call. V lost 0 bases to trimming and J lost 1 base, with 3 bases between them. CDR3 size: 13 residues. Germline-derived CDR1 and CDR2 are SGHDN and FVKESK. The CDR3 region has the DNA TGTGCCAGCAGCCAAGAATGGAACACTGAAGCTTTCTTT. It encodes CASSQEWNTEAFF.

In this sample, this clonotype turned up many times. The J gene is TRBJ2-4, the V gene TRBV2; D gene ambiguous. Germline CDR1 SNHLY, CDR2 FYNNEI. CDR3 length: 14 amino acids. Deletions cut 4 bases from V and 2 bases from J, with 9 bases between. The DNA of the CDR3 is TGTGCCAGCAGTGGGGCCCCCACCAAAAACATTCAGTACTTC. It is translated as CASSGAPTKNIQYF.

This clonotype appeared a few times. The CDR3 is CASSGYLWGDEQYF. As DNA, the CDR3 is TGTGCCAGCAGTGGTTACTTGTGGGGGGACGAGCAGTACTTC. The chain couples TRBV2 to TRBJ2-7, with a possible D match to TRBD2 (6 bases). The length of the CDR3 is 14 residues. The V end lost 4 bases, the J end lost 5 bases, and 15 bases lay between the germline ends. In germline, CDR1 is SNHLY, CDR2 FYNNEI.

This clonotype has ten or more counts. The V call is TRBV28, the J call TRBJ2-7; no reliable D call. Trimming cost V 4 bases and J 3 bases, with 10 bases left between them. CDR3 size: 13 residues. Per the germline V gene, CDR1 is MDHEN and CDR2 is SYDVKM. The CDR3: CASSSSPVYEQYF. DNA for the CDR3: TGTGCCAGCAGTTCCAGTCCAGTCTACGAGCAGTACTTC.

The sample holds many counts of this clonotype. The genes are TRBV24-1 and TRBJ2-1, with TRBD2 matching 9 bases. The junction had 11 bases not matched to a gene; V was cut back by 0 bases and J by 6 bases. CDR3 length: 18 amino acids. The germline V gene encodes CDR1 KGHDR and CDR2 SFDVKD. This CDR3 reads CATSDLGSSGRGGNEQFF. The CDR3 nucleotides read TGTGCCACCAGTGATTTGGGGAGTAGCGGGAGAGGAGGCAATGAGCAGTTCTTC.

This clonotype was detected ten times or more. The rearrangement links TRBV12-3 or TRBV12-4 to TRBJ1-5, with no clear D. V was pared by 3 bases and J by 7 bases, with 10 bases between. The CDR3 runs to 13 residues. CDR3 bases: TGTGCCAGCAGTTTGAGGTCTTTACAGCCCCAGCATTTT. Translation: CASSLRSLQPQHF.

This clonotype was detected ten times or more. The chain combines TRBV28 with TRBJ1-1, with 9 bases aligning to TRBD1. The length of the CDR3 is 16 residues. V lost 3 bases and J lost 1; bases outside the gene matches: 6. Looked up from germline, CDR1 is MDHEN and CDR2 is SYDVKM. The CDR3 loop is CASSFRTGGKNTEAFF. The CDR3 DNA is TGTGCCAGCAGTTTCCGAACAGGGGGCAAGAACACTGAAGCTTTCTTT.

This clonotype has at least ten counts. V is TRBV6-1 and J is TRBJ2-3, with 10 bases aligning to TRBD2. Germline V gene lookup returns CDR1 MNHNS and CDR2 SASEGT. V lost 6 bases to trimming and J lost 2 bases; unmatched junction nucleotides: 8. The CDR3 covers 16 residues. Here the CDR3 DNA reads TGTGCCAGCAGGGACCCGGGACTAGCGATCACAGATACGCAGTATTTT. It yields the protein CASRDPGLAITDTQYF.

This clonotype was detected many times. The chain is built from TRBV29-1 and TRBJ2-5; D gene unclear. V was pared by 5 bases and J by 0 bases, with 7 bases between. The CDR3 is 12 residues long. Germline CDR1 is SQVTM and CDR2 is ANQGSEA. CDR3 loop: CSVLPNQETQYF. Written as DNA, the CDR3 is TGCAGCGTTCTTCCGAACCAAGAGACCCAGTACTTC.